The 22 T cell receptor beta chains given below trace back to one sample, sequenced in a study of OX40 agonist ivuxolimab in advanced cancers. Libraries were constructed by the immunoSEQ multiplex PCR assay. Sourced from immuneACCESS, this table was stored by TCRdb with only in-frame sequences that have V and J called. A share of the clones is absent; for the studies checked, an unresolved V gene accounts for under half, and the remainder has no known explanation. Across this sample there are some 57,000 clones, with about nine tenths seen only once. The ten largest clones add up to under 5.5% of the sample. The specimen comprised CD4+ or CD8+ T cells sorted from blood, sampled in a trial of the OX40 agonist ivuxolimab. The source is an adult with an advanced solid tumor such as melanoma, head and neck, liver or kidney cancer.

This clone is a singleton in its sample. V gene TRBV29-1 combines with J gene TRBJ1-2; D gene unclear. Trimming removed 6 bases from V and 1 base from J, with 12 bases in between. CDR1 is SQVTM and CDR2 is ANQGSEA in the germline V gene. The CDR3 sequence is 13 residues long. The CDR3 spells CSVAEGFNYGYTF. CDR3 nucleotide sequence: TGCAGCGTGGCGGAGGGATTTAACTATGGCTACACCTTC.

The chain carries TRBV5-1 and TRBJ1-1; D is perhaps TRBD1 (5 bases). The CDR3 sequence is 11 residues long. Germline V gene lookup returns CDR1 SGHRS and CDR2 YFSETQ. V was trimmed by 6 bases and J by 3 bases, leaving 6 bases between them. The DNA for the CDR3 is TGCGCCAGCACGGGGGACACTGAAGCTTTCTTT. Translation gives CASTGDTEAFF.

The rearrangement joins TRBV27 to TRBJ1-5; D not certain. CDR1 MNHEY and CDR2 SMNVEV come from the germline V gene (reference sequence). Between the trimmed V and J ends, which lost 3 bases and 6 bases, there was a span of 9 bases. The CDR3 totals 13 residues. The DNA of the CDR3 is TGTGCCAGCAGTTTTAAAGTGGGTCAGCCCCAGCATTTT. It yields the protein CASSFKVGQPQHF.

V and J are TRBV5-1 and TRBJ2-5, with 15 bases matching TRBD2. The CDR3 contains 18 residues. The V segment lost 4 bases and the J segment 0 bases; nucleotides outside the gene matches: 7. CDR1 and CDR2 (germline): SGHRS, YFSETQ. This CDR3 reads CASSAGLAGGPYQETQYF. CDR3 nucleotide sequence: TGCGCCAGCAGCGCGGGACTAGCGGGAGGACCGTACCAAGAGACCCAGTACTTC.

The V and J genes are TRBV7-9 and TRBJ2-1; TRBD2 is a possible D gene (6 bases). The CDR3 loop spans 14 amino acids. Germline CDR1 SEHNR, CDR2 FQNEAQ (reference sequence). Between the trimmed V and J ends, which lost 1 base and 8 bases, there was a span of 12 bases. The CDR3 region is CASSLVPGVDEQFF. CDR3 coding DNA: TGTGCCAGCAGCTTAGTTCCGGGGGTCGATGAGCAGTTCTTC.

The V and J genes are TRBV6-5 and TRBJ1-2; D is unresolved. The CDR3 has 14 residues. Germline V gene sequence: CDR1 MNHEY, CDR2 SVGAGI. Between the trimmed V and J ends, which lost 6 bases and 3 bases, there was a span of 14 bases. Here the CDR3 reads CASRGSGEHYGYTF. In nucleotides, the CDR3 is TGTGCCAGCAGGGGAAGTGGGGAGCACTATGGCTACACCTTC.

V gene TRBV7-9 combines with J gene TRBJ1-1, with a possible D match to TRBD1 (6 bases). Per the germline V gene, CDR1 is SEHNR and CDR2 is FQNEAQ (reference sequence). The CDR3 consists of 16 residues. V dropped 5 bases and J dropped 3 bases, with 19 bases sitting between them. The CDR3 region is CASSPAQTGKDTEAFF. Written as DNA, the CDR3 is TGTGCCAGCAGCCCGGCACAGACAGGTAAAGACACTGAAGCTTTCTTT.

This chain joins TRBV7-9 and TRBJ2-7; tentatively, D is TRBD2 (6 bases). The germline V gene has CDR1 SEHNR and CDR2 FQNEAQ (reference sequence). CDR3 size: 14 residues. The germline V and J ends were trimmed by 5 bases and 5 bases, with 16 bases remaining between them. The CDR3 loop reads CASSTTGGTDEQYF. For the CDR3, the DNA is TGTGCCAGCAGCACCACCGGGGGAACCGACGAGCAGTACTTC.

This rearrangement joins TRBV30 to TRBJ2-1, with 8 positions matching TRBD2. Germline trimming cut 5 bases from V and 10 bases from J; bases unmatched to any gene: 7. This CDR3 region has 12 residues. Per germline, CDR1 GTSNPN and CDR2 SVGIG (reference sequence). CDR3 nucleotide sequence: TGTGCCTGGTCTCCGGGACTAGAAGAGCAGTTCTTC. It is translated as CAWSPGLEEQFF.

The gene calls are TRBV15 and TRBJ2-2; D uncertain. The CDR3 is 14 amino acids. Per germline, CDR1 LNHNV and CDR2 YYDKDF (reference sequence). V shed 0 bases and J shed 4 bases, with 6 bases lying between them. The CDR3 DNA sequence: TGTGCCACCAGCAGAGAACCAAGCACCGGGGAGCTGTTTTTT. Translated: CATSREPSTGELFF.

The chain couples TRBV5-6 to TRBJ1-2; D is ambiguous. Germline assignment: CDR1 SGHDT and CDR2 YYEEEE. V lost 0 bases and J 0 bases, leaving 3 bases between the germline ends. The CDR3 runs 13 residues. CDR3 sequence reads: CASSLVANYGYTF. Written as DNA, the CDR3 is TGTGCCAGCAGCTTGGTAGCTAACTATGGCTACACCTTC. Full variable domain (missing parts from reference TRBV5-6 and TRBJ1-2): DAGVTQSPTHLIKTRGQQVTLRCSPKSGHDTVSWYQQALGQGPQFIFQYYEEEERQRGNFPDRFSGHQFPNYSSELNVNALLLGDSALYLCASSLVANYGYTFGSGTRLTVV.

This chain connects TRBV27 to TRBJ2-1; 9 nucleotides match TRBD2. CDR1 and CDR2 (germline): MNHEY, SMNVEV (reference sequence). CDR3 size: 14 residues. Trimming took 4 bases from V and 5 from J; bases not matched to a gene: 3. CDR3 region: CASSSGLAHNEQFF. The CDR3 region has the DNA TGTGCCAGCAGTTCGGGACTAGCTCACAATGAGCAGTTCTTC.

The chain couples TRBV25-1 to TRBJ2-5; D is possibly TRBD2 (6 bases). Germline-derived CDR1 and CDR2 are MGHDK and SYGVNS. This CDR3 comprises 16 residues. Trimming left V 9 bases short and J 5 bases short, with 25 bases between. The CDR3 DNA is TGTGCCAGGGCCTCCTTGCCGGGACCCCGGGAGGAGACCCAGTACTTC. This sequence encodes CARASLPGPREETQYF.

The rearrangement uses TRBV6-6 and TRBJ1-1; D not resolved. Trimming took 6 bases from V and 1 from J, leaving 9 bases between them. Germline CDR1 reads MNHNY; CDR2 reads SVGAGI (reference sequence). CDR3 length: 13 amino acids. CDR3 amino acids: CASRPLQNTEAFF. CDR3 DNA: TGTGCCAGCAGACCTCTACAGAACACTGAAGCTTTCTTT.

This chain joins TRBV11-2 and TRBJ2-7; tentative D call: TRBD1 (5 bases). The CDR3 has 13 residues. Trimming removed 5 bases at V and 2 bases at J, with 10 bases between. CDR1 and CDR2 (germline): SGHAT, FQNNGV. The CDR3 sequence is CASSPTVPYEQYF. CDR3 nucleotide sequence: TGTGCCAGCAGCCCGACAGTTCCCTACGAGCAGTACTTC.

V gene TRBV30 combines with J gene TRBJ1-1, with TRBD1 identical over 10 bases. This CDR3 is 12 amino acids long. The V and J ends lost 5 bases and 11 bases, in that order; junction bases with no gene match: 8. The V gene's germline CDR1 is GTSNPN and CDR2 SVGIG (reference sequence). The CDR3 sequence: CAWEGQGGNAFF. DNA for the CDR3: TGTGCCTGGGAAGGACAGGGGGGGAATGCTTTCTTT.

The chain links TRBV29-1 to TRBJ2-3; a possible D gene is TRBD2 (7 bases). Germline CDR1 is SQVTM and CDR2 is ANQGSEA. The CDR3 length is 16 residues. V was trimmed by 3 bases and J by 2 bases, leaving 18 bases between them. CDR3 in DNA: TGCAGCGTTGAGGGGGGGCTTGAGGACCTCACAGATACGCAGTATTTT. Translation gives CSVEGGLEDLTDTQYF.

This clone was observed a few times. The V and J genes are TRBV7-9 and TRBJ1-2; 8 bases fit TRBD1. The germline V gene has CDR1 SEHNR and CDR2 FQNEAQ (reference sequence). The CDR3 totals 17 residues. Germline trimming cut 5 bases from V and 6 bases from J; bases unmatched to any gene: 17. The CDR3 DNA sequence: TGTGCCAGCAGCCGACCCCTAGACAGGGGAGGGCATGATGGCTACACCTTC. This codes for CASSRPLDRGGHDGYTF.

The V gene is TRBV6-5, the J gene TRBJ1-2; maybe TRBD1 (5 bases). The CDR3 runs to 8 residues. V lost 11 bases to trimming and J lost 8 bases, with 6 bases between them. Germline V lookup: CDR1 MNHEY, CDR2 SVGAGI. In DNA form, the CDR3 reads TGTGCCCGGGGGGGCTACACCTTC. Its translation is CARGGYTF.

The rearrangement links TRBV10-3 to TRBJ2-5, with 9 bases identical to TRBD1. V was pared by 3 bases and J by 1 base, with 6 bases of the junction left unmatched. This CDR3 region has 16 residues. Per the germline V gene, CDR1 is ENHRY and CDR2 is SYGVKD. CDR3 sequence (DNA): TGTGCCATCAGTGAACCTTTGACAGGGGGCCAAGAGACCCAGTACTTC. Its translation: CAISEPLTGGQETQYF.

The chain is built from TRBV29-1 and TRBJ2-1; D unclear. Germline loops: CDR1 SQVTM, CDR2 ANQGSEA. The germline V and J ends were trimmed by 7 bases and 12 bases, with 13 bases remaining between them. This CDR3 is 10 amino acids long. The CDR3 DNA follows: TGCAGCGCCGCCAACGAGTTGCAGTTCTTC. Translation: CSAANELQFF.

J is TRBJ1-1 and V is TRBV27; the D is unclear. Trimming shortened V by 2 bases and J by 0 bases, and 10 bases separated the two germline ends. Germline CDR1 is MNHEY and CDR2 is SMNVEV (reference sequence). The CDR3 runs to 15 residues. CDR3 residues: CASSLNWRVNTEAFF. For the CDR3, the DNA is TGTGCCAGCAGTTTAAACTGGCGGGTGAACACTGAAGCTTTCTTT.